This T cell receptor beta chain appears in the sequencing data of a study of T cell repertoires in cytomegalovirus infection. Overall study: In public TCR beta signatures, there were indications of both CMV infection and matching HLA type.

Regarding this clonotype: Antigen unknown.

TCRdb re-analysed the reads in MiXCR, keeping a single row per CDR3 protein. This table has about 110,000 distinct CDR3 sequences, about 30% appearing once. The sequence was obtained from a human donor in good health (CMV status not recorded). Some clones in this sample may be carry-over from other donors' samples. Sample: CD8+ T cells from cultured PBMCs, taken from culture after CMV antigen stimulation.

CDR3 region: CASSQGGGYTF. CDR3 bases: TGTGCCAGCAGCCAGGGAGGCGGCTACACCTTC. This chain uses TRBV3-1 with TRBJ1-2; no clear D. V shed 3 bases and J shed 8 bases, with 7 bases lying between them. The CDR3 sequence is 11 residues long. In germline, CDR1 is LGHDT, CDR2 YNNKEL (reference sequence). Together with reference TRBV3-1 and TRBJ1-2, the CDR3 gives the full variable domain: DTAVSQTPKYLVTQMGNDKSIKCEQNLGHDTMYWYKQDSKKFLKIMFSYNNKELIINETVPNRFSPKSPDKAHLNLHINSLELGDSAVYFCASSQGGGYTFGSGTRLTVV.